This T cell receptor (beta chain) was sequenced for a study of identical twins. Study observations and caveats: There is a chance that invariant MAIT and iNKT cells partially muddied zero-insertion analyses.

This clonotype was detected a few times. The antigen is undetermined. Unique molecular identifiers were present on cDNA, and template switching added a universal primer site. TCRdb independently ran MiXCR on the 5' RACE reads; one entry per CDR3 protein. Of about 920,000 distinct CDR3 sequences in the sample, around an eighth were seen once. All donors comprised healthy Caucasians. The CDR3 sequence is 14 residues long. V lost 5 bases, J lost 4 bases, and 12 bases lay in between. These same records also appear under a second study, on yellow fever vaccine responses in identical twins. That publication notes: Reportedly, twins' vaccine T cell responses looked partly convergent and partly personalized.

The sample was PBMCs. The origin of this receptor is a woman younger than 35 in good health. J is TRBJ2-4 and V is TRBV12-3 or TRBV12-4, with D possibly TRBD1 on 6 matching bases. The chain's CDR3 is CASSARDTKNIQYF. CDR3 coding DNA: TGTGCCAGCAGTGCTAGGGACACAAAAAACATTCAGTACTTC.